The rows below give T cell receptor beta chains drawn from one sample of a study of CD8+CD57+ T cells in acquired aplastic anemia. TCRdb itself ran the reads through MiXCR, one entry per CDR3 protein. The sample lists a few hundred thousand distinct CDR3 sequences; around 32% were seen once. Material: sorted CD4+, CD8+, or CD8+CD57+ T cells (not recorded which) from PBMCs. These receptors were collected from a human donor in good health, serving as a control. Both conserved end residues are part of each CDR3. A D gene is named only where the DNA matches it firmly. The size entry is marked missing in some rows and otherwise reads once, few, many or a size class.

V gene	J gene	D gene	clone size	CDR3 protein	CDR3 DNA
TRBV27	TRBJ1-6	.	.	CASSLDGGRSPLHF	TGTGCCAGCAGTTTGGACGGAGGGCGTTCACCCCTCCACTTT
TRBV7-9	TRBJ2-3	TRBD2	.	CARSGATDTQYF	TGTGCCCGAAGCGGGGCCACAGATACGCAGTATTTT
TRBV7-3	TRBJ2-7	.	many	CASSLTFSATVREQYF	TGTGCCAGCAGCTTAACTTTCTCTGCCACCGTACGGGAGCAGTACTTC
TRBV19	TRBJ2-7	.	many	CASSRKDSFYEQYF	TGTGCCAGTAGTAGGAAAGACAGTTTCTACGAGCAGTACTTC
TRBV6-5	TRBJ1-1	.	.	CASSYSSPPEAFF	TGTGCCAGCAGTTACTCGAGTCCACCTGAAGCTTTCTTT
TRBV14	TRBJ2-1	.	.	CASSQVRVSYNEQFF	TGTGCCAGCAGCCAAGTACGTGTCTCCTACAATGAGCAGTTCTTC
TRBV15	TRBJ2-7	TRBD2	.	CAASSSRGGLYEQYF	TGTGCCGCCAGCAGCTCGCGGGGGGGGCTGTACGAGCAGTACTTC
TRBV2	TRBJ1-6	TRBD1	.	CASSGQGANKNSPLHF	TGTGCCAGCAGTGGACAGGGGGCGAATAAAAATTCACCCCTCCACTTT
TRBV6-1	TRBJ1-2	.	few	CASWSNSGRDTKGYGYTF	TGTGCCAGCTGGTCGAACTCGGGACGGGATACTAAGGGCTATGGCTACACCTTC
TRBV5-5	TRBJ2-2	.	few	CASSLDPSPPNGELFF	TGTGCCAGCAGCCTGGATCCTAGCCCCCCGAACGGGGAGCTGTTTTTT
TRBV19	TRBJ2-7	TRBD1	once	CASSPDRATSYEQYF	TGTGCCAGCAGCCCCGACAGGGCAACCTCCTACGAGCAGTACTTC
TRBV7-3	TRBJ2-3	.	.	CASSMVGGLTDTQYF	TGTGCCAGCAGCATGGTCGGGGGGCTTACAGATACGCAGTATTTT
TRBV7-2	TRBJ2-1	.	many	CASSLDTAEQFF	TGTGCCAGCAGCTTAGACACCGCGGAGCAGTTCTTC
TRBV2	TRBJ2-7	TRBD1	many	CATKLGTANYEQYF	TGTGCCACCAAATTAGGGACAGCTAACTACGAGCAGTACTTC
TRBV20-1	TRBJ2-1	TRBD2	.	CSASNRRESGWNEQFF	TGCAGTGCTAGTAATAGGCGGGAGTCGGGGTGGAATGAGCAGTTCTTC
TRBV3-1	TRBJ1-1	.	.	CASSQTDGNTEAFF	TGTGCCAGCAGCCAAACGGACGGGAACACTGAAGCTTTCTTT
TRBV29-1	TRBJ1-1	.	few	CSVEGRGERAFF	TGCAGCGTTGAGGGACGGGGGGAGCGAGCTTTCTTT
TRBV25-1	TRBJ2-1	TRBD1	.	CASSQEGNRGLFNEQFF	TGTGCCAGCAGCCAAGAAGGGAACAGGGGCTTGTTCAATGAGCAGTTCTTC
TRBV5-1	TRBJ1-1	.	many	CASSTKTGPMNTEAFF	TGCGCCAGCAGCACTAAGACAGGCCCCATGAACACTGAAGCTTTCTTT
TRBV19	TRBJ1-2	TRBD1	many	CASSIGTGANYGYTF	TGTGCCAGTAGTATAGGTACAGGGGCTAACTATGGCTACACCTTC
TRBV2	TRBJ1-2	TRBD1	.	CASSRGQGYRGYTF	TGTGCCAGCAGTAGGGGACAGGGGTATAGAGGCTACACCTTC
TRBV4-1	TRBJ2-7	TRBD1	many	CASSQVGQGVRYEQYF	TGCGCCAGCAGCCAAGTAGGGCAGGGGGTTCGGTACGAGCAGTACTTC
TRBV4-1	TRBJ2-3	.	.	CASSQGLGAVEPTDTQYF	TGCGCCAGCAGCCAGGGGTTGGGGGCTGTCGAACCCACAGATACGCAGTATTTT